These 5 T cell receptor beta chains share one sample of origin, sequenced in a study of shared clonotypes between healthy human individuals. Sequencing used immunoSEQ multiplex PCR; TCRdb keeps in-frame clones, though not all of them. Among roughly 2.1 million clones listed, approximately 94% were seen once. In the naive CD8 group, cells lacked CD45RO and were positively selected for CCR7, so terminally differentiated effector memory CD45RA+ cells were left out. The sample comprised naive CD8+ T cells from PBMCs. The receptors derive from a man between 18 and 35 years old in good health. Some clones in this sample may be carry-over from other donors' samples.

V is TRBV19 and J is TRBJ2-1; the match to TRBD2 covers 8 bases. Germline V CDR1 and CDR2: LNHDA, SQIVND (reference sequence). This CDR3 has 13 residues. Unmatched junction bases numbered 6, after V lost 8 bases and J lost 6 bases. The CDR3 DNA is TGTGCCAGTCTAAGCGGGAGCGGCAATGAGCAGTTCTTC. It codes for CASLSGSGNEQFF.

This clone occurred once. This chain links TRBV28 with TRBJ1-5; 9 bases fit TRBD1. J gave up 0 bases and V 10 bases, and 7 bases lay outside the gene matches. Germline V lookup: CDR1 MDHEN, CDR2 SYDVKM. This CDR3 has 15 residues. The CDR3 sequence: CATWDRDYSNQPQHF. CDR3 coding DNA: TGTGCCACCTGGGACAGGGATTATAGCAATCAGCCCCAGCATTTT.

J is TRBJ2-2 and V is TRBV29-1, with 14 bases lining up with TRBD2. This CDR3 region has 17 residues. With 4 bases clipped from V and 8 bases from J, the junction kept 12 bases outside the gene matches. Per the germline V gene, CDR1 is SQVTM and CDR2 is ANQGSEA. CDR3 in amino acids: CSVAQTSGRAVRGELFF. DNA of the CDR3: TGCAGCGTTGCCCAGACTAGCGGGAGGGCGGTTCGGGGGGAGCTGTTTTTT.

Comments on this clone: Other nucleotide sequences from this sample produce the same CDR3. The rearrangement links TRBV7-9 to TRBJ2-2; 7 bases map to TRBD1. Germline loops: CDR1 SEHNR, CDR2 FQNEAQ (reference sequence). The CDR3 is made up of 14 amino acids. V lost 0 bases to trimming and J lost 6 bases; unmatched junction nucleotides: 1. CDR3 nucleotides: TGTGCCAGCAGCTTAGCCCAGGGGGCCGGGGAGCTGTTTTTT. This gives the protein CASSLAQGAGELFF.

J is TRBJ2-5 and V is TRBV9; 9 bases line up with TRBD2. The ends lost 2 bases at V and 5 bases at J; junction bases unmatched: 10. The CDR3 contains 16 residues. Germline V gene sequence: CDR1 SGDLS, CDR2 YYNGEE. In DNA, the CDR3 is TGTGCCAGCAGCGTTACGAAAATAGCGGGAGTTGAGACCCAGTACTTC. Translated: CASSVTKIAGVETQYF.